This is a list of T cell receptor beta chains from one sample in a study of memory CD4+ T cells and cytomegalovirus serostatus. Assay: immunoSEQ multiplex PCR; the TCRdb copy retains only in-frame clones and omits some. The data show around 54,000 clones, roughly 80% seen once. Sequencing used memory CD4+ T cells from blood. Receptor source: an adult in good health and CMV-seronegative. Both conserved end residues are part of each CDR3. Fields, in order: J gene, V gene, CDR3 protein.

TRBJ2-3,TRBV29-1,CSVEQDTDTQYF
TRBJ2-7,TRBV14,CASSSGGGRGTYEQYF
TRBJ1-5,TRBV6-1,CASSARTGGNQPQHF
TRBJ1-5,TRBV28,CAGAGGGLGNQPQHF
TRBJ2-5,TRBV5-1,CASSLELAPMRETQYF
TRBJ2-3,TRBV5-4,CASSLVGGGTDTQYF
TRBJ2-3,TRBV5-6,CASSRLAGGKADTQYF
TRBJ2-1,TRBV29-1,CSVVVGPSSYNEQFF
TRBJ2-1,TRBV5-4,CASSHMTSSYNEQFF
TRBJ2-1,TRBV15,CATSRLAEQFF
TRBJ2-5,TRBV7-9,CASSLALETQYF
TRBJ2-1,TRBV7-6,CASSLDSANREGGNEQFF
TRBJ1-2,TRBV5-1,CASSPGQGGYGYTF
TRBJ2-5,TRBV7-2,CASSLPLELEETQYF
TRBJ1-2,TRBV5-5,CASNVQGVRNGYTF
TRBJ1-1,TRBV6-6,CASRRRGGTVDTEAFF
TRBJ2-7,TRBV5-1,CASSLLQGAYEQYF
TRBJ2-2,TRBV4-2,CASSQKKTSGLHHSNTGELFF
TRBJ2-7,TRBV2,CASSRVRYEQYF
TRBJ2-7,TRBV6-6,CASSYLGTGAEQYF
TRBJ2-2,TRBV9,CASSVAGTVNAGELFF
TRBJ2-7,TRBV7-9,CASSLVSGLVREQYF
TRBJ2-1,TRBV29-1,CSVLPDLRMTRNEQFF
TRBJ2-1,TRBV7-2,CASSFGSKGNEQFF
TRBJ2-1,TRBV7-9,CASSLTMRTGHEQFF
TRBJ1-5,TRBV6-1,CASSEAGAGDQPQHF
TRBJ2-6,TRBV19,CASIGGQIISGANVLTF
TRBJ2-5,TRBV5-1,CASAEETQYF
TRBJ2-4,TRBV5-1,CASSLVPGASGKNIQYF
TRBJ2-3,TRBV7-9,CASSLRAGGRTDTQYF
TRBJ2-1,TRBV27,CASTNFGRNNEQFF
TRBJ2-1,TRBV19,CASSIQAHNEQFF
TRBJ2-1,TRBV7-3,CASSLKGTSFEQFF
TRBJ1-1,TRBV2,CASRPPGTGPTEAFF
TRBJ1-2,TRBV10-3,CAISGGTGHIGYTF